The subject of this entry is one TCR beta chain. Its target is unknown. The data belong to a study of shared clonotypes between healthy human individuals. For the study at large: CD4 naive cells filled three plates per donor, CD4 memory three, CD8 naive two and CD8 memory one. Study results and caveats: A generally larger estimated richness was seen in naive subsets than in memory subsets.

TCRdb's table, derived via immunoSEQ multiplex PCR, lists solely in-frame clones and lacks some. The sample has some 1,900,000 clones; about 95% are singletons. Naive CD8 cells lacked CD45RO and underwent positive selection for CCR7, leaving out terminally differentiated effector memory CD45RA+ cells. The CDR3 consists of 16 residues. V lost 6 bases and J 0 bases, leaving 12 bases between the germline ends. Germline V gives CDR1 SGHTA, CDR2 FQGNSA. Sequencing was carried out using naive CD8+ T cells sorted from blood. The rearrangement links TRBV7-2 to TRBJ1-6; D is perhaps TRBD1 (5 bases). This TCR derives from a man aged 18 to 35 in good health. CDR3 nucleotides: TGTGCCAGCAGGTCGCAGGGTTTCTCCTATAATTCACCCCTCCACTTT. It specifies CASRSQGFSYNSPLHF.